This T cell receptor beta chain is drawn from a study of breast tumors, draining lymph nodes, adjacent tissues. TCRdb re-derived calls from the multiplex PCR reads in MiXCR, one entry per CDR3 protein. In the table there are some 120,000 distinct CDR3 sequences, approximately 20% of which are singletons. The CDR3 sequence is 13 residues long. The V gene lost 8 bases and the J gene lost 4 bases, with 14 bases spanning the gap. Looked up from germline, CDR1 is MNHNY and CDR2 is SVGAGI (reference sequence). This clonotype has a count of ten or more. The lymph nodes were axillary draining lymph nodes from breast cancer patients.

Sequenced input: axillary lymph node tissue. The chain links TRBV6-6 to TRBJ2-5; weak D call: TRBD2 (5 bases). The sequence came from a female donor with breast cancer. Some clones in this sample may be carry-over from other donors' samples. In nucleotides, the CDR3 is TGTGCCAGCGGTCGAGGGCACCCAGAGACCCAGTACTTC. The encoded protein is CASGRGHPETQYF.